These 25 T cell receptor beta chains were sequenced from one sample in a study of Tregs in tolerant kidney transplant recipients. Measured with immunoSEQ multiplex PCR; TCRdb has only the in-frame clones, and not every one. The repertoire holds more than 20,000 clones, with roughly 80% as singletons. The nonmyeloablative bone marrow transplants came from related graft donors, with transient mixed chimerism. The sequenced sample was CD8+ T cells from blood (PBMCs), obtained 6 months after the transplant. The receptors stem from a human patient who received a combined kidney and bone marrow transplant. The graft donor may have contributed some T cells.

The gene calls are TRBV9 and TRBJ2-2; a weak D match, TRBD1 (6 bases). The V and J ends lost 4 bases and 8 bases respectively, with 15 bases between them. CDR1 SGDLS and CDR2 YYNGEE come from the germline V gene. The CDR3 is 14 amino acids. The CDR3: CASSYGSGAGELFF. CDR3 in DNA: TGTGCCAGCAGCTACGGCTCAGGGGCTGGGGAGCTGTTTTTT. Combining the CDR3 with reference TRBV9 and TRBJ2-2 gives the whole variable domain DSGVTQTPKHLITATGQRVTLRCSPRSGDLSVYWYQQSLDQGLQFLIQYYNGEERAKGNILERFSAQQFPDLHSELNLSSLELGDSALYFCASSYGSGAGELFFGEGSRLTVL.

This sequence joins TRBV4-3 and TRBJ1-2, with a weak D call TRBD1 (6 bases). The length of the CDR3 is 15 residues. V lost 3 bases and J lost 4, with 15 bases in between. CDR1 and CDR2 from the germline V gene are LGHNA and YSLEER. The CDR3 DNA is TGCGCCAGCAGCCAGTCCAGGGACATACTCTATGGCTACACCTTC. It encodes CASSQSRDILYGYTF.

This clone was found a few times. The chain employs TRBV9 and TRBJ2-3, with TRBD2 matching over 10 bases. Germline CDR1 reads SGDLS; CDR2 reads YYNGEE. This CDR3 has 19 residues. Trimming removed 0 bases from V and 6 bases from J; junction bases left unmatched: 16. The CDR3 DNA sequence: TGTGCCAGCAGCGTAGAACCGGGGGAAGCGGGAGGGCCAGGTGATACGCAGTATTTT. Translated: CASSVEPGEAGGPGDTQYF. Drawing the rest from reference TRBV9 and TRBJ2-3, the complete variable domain is DSGVTQTPKHLITATGQRVTLRCSPRSGDLSVYWYQQSLDQGLQFLIQYYNGEERAKGNILERFSAQQFPDLHSELNLSSLELGDSALYFCASSVEPGEAGGPGDTQYFGPGTRLTVL.

The genes are TRBV6-5 and TRBJ2-7; 7 bases line up with TRBD1. V lost 6 bases and J lost 6; bases outside the gene matches: 5. This CDR3 comprises 12 residues. Looked up from germline, CDR1 is MNHEY and CDR2 is SVGAGI. DNA of the CDR3: TGTGCCAGCAGCCATACAGGGGTCGAGCAGTACTTC. This encodes CASSHTGVEQYF.

This clone has only one observation. The chain has TRBV28 and TRBJ1-5; D remains ambiguous. This CDR3 spans 13 amino acids. Trimming took off 5 bases at V and 6 bases at J, with 11 bases between the two ends. In germline, CDR1 is MDHEN, CDR2 SYDVKM. CDR3 nucleotides: TGTGCCAGCAGTCCCGGGTTTGTTCAGCCCCAGCATTTT. This translates into CASSPGFVQPQHF.

This clone occurred once. The chain joins TRBV6-5 to TRBJ1-2; tentatively, D is TRBD1 (5 bases). V lost 2 bases, J lost 9 bases, and 13 bases lay in between. The CDR3 sequence is 13 residues long. The germline CDR1 and CDR2 sequences are MNHEY and SVGAGI. This CDR3 is CASSYGGDRSYTF. CDR3 bases: TGTGCCAGCAGTTACGGGGGGGATCGAAGCTACACCTTC.

A single count supports this clone. V usage is TRBV19 and J usage is TRBJ2-4; D gene unclear. This CDR3 has 14 amino acids. Germline V gene sequence: CDR1 LNHDA, CDR2 SQIVND (reference sequence). V gave up 5 bases and J gave up 0 bases, with 8 bases separating them. The CDR3 sequence is CASSAVLAKNIQYF. CDR3 DNA: TGTGCCAGTAGTGCAGTGCTAGCCAAAAACATTCAGTACTTC.

The chain has TRBV9 and TRBJ2-1; 8 positions match TRBD2. CDR3 length equals 15 residues. Per germline, CDR1 SGDLS and CDR2 YYNGEE. V was clipped by 3 bases and J by 4 bases; unmatched bases: 6. The CDR3 here is CASSGLAGRYNEQFF. CDR3 DNA sequence: TGTGCCAGCAGCGGCCTAGCGGGTCGATACAATGAGCAGTTCTTC.

The table lists this clone with a count of one. The chain links TRBV19 to TRBJ1-2; 11 bases are shared with TRBD1. Germline CDR1 reads LNHDA; CDR2 reads SQIVND (reference sequence). V dropped 5 bases and J dropped 3; count of bases not matched to a gene: 5. The CDR3 length is 15 residues. CDR3 sequence (DNA): TGTGCCAGTAGTTTCGGGACAGGGGGGGACTATGGCTACACCTTC. This sequence encodes CASSFGTGGDYGYTF. Full variable domain (remainder filled in from reference TRBV19 and TRBJ1-2): DGGITQSPKYLFRKEGQNVTLSCEQNLNHDAMYWYRQDPGQGLRLIYYSQIVNDFQKGDIAEGYSVSREKKESFPLTVTSAQKNPTAFYLCASSFGTGGDYGYTFGSGTRLTVV.

This chain uses TRBV27 with TRBJ2-7; 14 bases line up with TRBD2. The trim removed 1 base at V and 5 bases at J, leaving 4 bases unmatched. Looked up from germline, CDR1 is MNHEY and CDR2 is SMNVEV (reference sequence). The CDR3 sequence is 16 residues long. CDR3 loop: CASSLLPGLAGDEQYF. The CDR3, as DNA: TGTGCCAGCAGTTTATTGCCGGGACTAGCGGGGGACGAGCAGTACTTC.

DNA for the CDR3: TGTGCCTGGAGGGGCCCTTCGGATACGCAGTATTTT. Translating gives CAWRGPSDTQYF. V is TRBV30 and J is TRBJ2-3; D remains ambiguous. The CDR3 has 12 amino acids. V shed 3 bases and J shed 6 bases, with 10 bases lying between them. CDR1 is GTSNPN, CDR2 SVGIG, per germline (reference sequence).

This chain connects TRBV7-3 to TRBJ2-3, with D possibly matching TRBD2 (5 bases). The CDR3 runs 13 residues. In germline, CDR1 is SGHTA, CDR2 FQGTGA. The ends were cut back, 5 bases at V and 4 bases at J, with 10 bases in the middle. CDR3 DNA: TGTGCCAGCAGCACCTCCGGGGCAGATACGCAGTATTTT. This codes for CASSTSGADTQYF.

The chain is built from TRBV7-2 and TRBJ2-7, with D possibly TRBD2 on 5 matching bases. This CDR3 has 14 residues. Germline assignment: CDR1 SGHTA and CDR2 FQGNSA. V lost 5 bases and J lost 4, with 15 bases in between. This CDR3 is CASSDGLRVYEQYF. The CDR3 bases are TGTGCCAGCAGCGATGGCCTGCGGGTATACGAGCAGTACTTC.

This rearrangement joins TRBV4-3 to TRBJ2-3; a possible D gene is TRBD1 (6 bases). The CDR3 is made up of 14 amino acids. V lost 4 bases and J 5 bases, leaving 13 bases between the germline ends. Germline lookup yields CDR1 LGHNA and CDR2 YSLEER. The CDR3 protein is CASSLGAERDTQYF. CDR3 DNA sequence: TGCGCCAGCAGCCTGGGGGCAGAGAGAGATACGCAGTATTTT.

The chain carries TRBV7-9 and TRBJ1-1, with D unresolved. V was cut by 6 bases and J by 1 base, with 9 bases left in between. Germline V lookup: CDR1 SEHNR, CDR2 FQNEAQ (reference sequence). The CDR3 is 13 amino acids. For the CDR3, the DNA is TGTGCCAGCAGGAGGGCGACGAACACTGAAGCTTTCTTT. Translated, it gives CASRRATNTEAFF.

The rearrangement joins TRBV6-1 to TRBJ2-1; 7 bases agree with TRBD1. The CDR3 length is 14 residues. The junction had 5 bases not matched to a gene; V was cut back by 3 bases and J by 6 bases. Germline V gene data show CDR1 as MNHNS and CDR2 as SASEGT. The CDR3 reads CASSETGPANEQFF. In DNA, the CDR3 is TGTGCCAGCAGTGAGACAGGGCCGGCCAATGAGCAGTTCTTC.

The V call is TRBV27, the J call TRBJ2-6; D is unresolved. Trimming shortened V by 3 bases and J by 0 bases, and 9 bases separated the two germline ends. The CDR3 sequence is 16 residues long. Germline CDR1 MNHEY, CDR2 SMNVEV (reference sequence). DNA for the CDR3: TGTGCCAGCAGTTTCCTCACGGTCTCTGGGGCCAACGTCCTGACTTTC. Its protein product is CASSFLTVSGANVLTF.

The table lists this clone with a few counts. The chain is built from TRBV15 and TRBJ2-6; D might be TRBD1 (5 bases). With 5 bases removed from V and 0 bases from J, the gap between germline ends came to 11 bases. This CDR3 comprises 16 residues. Germline V CDR1 and CDR2: LNHNV, YYDKDF (reference sequence). The CDR3 protein is CATSAQQVSGANVLTF. The CDR3 DNA follows: TGTGCCACCAGCGCCCAACAGGTCTCTGGGGCCAACGTCCTGACTTTC.

This clone occurred a few times. The chain combines TRBV5-6 with TRBJ2-2; D remains ambiguous. The V end was cut by 2 bases, the J end by 6 bases, with 11 bases between. Germline V CDR1 and CDR2: SGHDT, YYEEEE. There are 14 residues in the CDR3. The CDR3: CASSLAIEAGELFF. The CDR3, as DNA: TGTGCCAGCAGCTTAGCAATTGAGGCCGGGGAGCTGTTTTTT.

The rearrangement links TRBV6-4 to TRBJ2-7; D gene uncertain. CDR3 length: 13 amino acids. Looked up from germline, CDR1 is MRHNA and CDR2 is SNTAGT. V dropped 3 bases and J dropped 1 base, with 7 bases sitting between them. The CDR3 nucleotides are TGTGCCAGCAGTGATGGCAGGTCCTACGAGCAGTACTTC. Protein product: CASSDGRSYEQYF.

The V call is TRBV7-9, the J call TRBJ2-7; weak D call: TRBD2 (6 bases). The V end was cut by 5 bases, the J end by 5 bases, with 13 bases between. The germline CDR1 and CDR2 sequences are SEHNR and FQNEAQ (reference sequence). The CDR3 is 13 residues long. DNA for the CDR3: TGTGCCAGCAGCCCCACGGGGGACCACGAGCAGTACTTC. Residues: CASSPTGDHEQYF.

The chain joins TRBV9 to TRBJ2-3, with TRBD1 identical over 7 bases. With V trimmed by 2 bases and J by 14 bases, 8 bases remained unmatched. The CDR3 extends over 12 amino acids. Germline V CDR1 and CDR2: SGDLS, YYNGEE. DNA of the CDR3: TGTGCCAGCAGCGTGGGGGACAGCAGGCCGTATTTT. Amino acid sequence: CASSVGDSRPYF.

The chain carries TRBV5-5 and TRBJ2-7; 7 nucleotides agree with TRBD1. J lost 4 bases, V lost 4 bases, and 11 bases had no gene match. CDR3 length: 15 amino acids. CDR1 is SGHKS, CDR2 YYEKEE, per germline (reference sequence). The CDR3 here is CASSTRQGQLYEQYF. DNA of the CDR3: TGTGCCAGCAGCACCAGACAGGGTCAATTGTACGAGCAGTACTTC.

The CDR3 sequence: CASSLGLAGFTYEQYF. CDR3 in DNA: TGTGCCAGCAGTCTAGGACTAGCGGGGTTTACCTACGAGCAGTACTTC. The V call is TRBV5-4, the J call TRBJ2-7; 12 bases line up with TRBD2. The CDR3 has 16 amino acids. Germline V lookup: CDR1 SGHNT, CDR2 YYREEE (reference sequence). Trimming at V came to 5 bases and at J to 2 bases, leaving 8 bases not matched to a gene.

The chain recombines TRBV27 with TRBJ2-2, with 8 bases lining up with TRBD2. Trimming cost V 3 bases and J 4 bases; bases outside gene matches: 7. The CDR3 spans 16 residues. Looked up from germline, CDR1 is MNHEY and CDR2 is SMNVEV (reference sequence). The CDR3 DNA follows: TGTGCCAGCAGTTTCGGGAGGGGGTCGGGCACCGGGGAGCTGTTTTTT. Translating it yields CASSFGRGSGTGELFF.